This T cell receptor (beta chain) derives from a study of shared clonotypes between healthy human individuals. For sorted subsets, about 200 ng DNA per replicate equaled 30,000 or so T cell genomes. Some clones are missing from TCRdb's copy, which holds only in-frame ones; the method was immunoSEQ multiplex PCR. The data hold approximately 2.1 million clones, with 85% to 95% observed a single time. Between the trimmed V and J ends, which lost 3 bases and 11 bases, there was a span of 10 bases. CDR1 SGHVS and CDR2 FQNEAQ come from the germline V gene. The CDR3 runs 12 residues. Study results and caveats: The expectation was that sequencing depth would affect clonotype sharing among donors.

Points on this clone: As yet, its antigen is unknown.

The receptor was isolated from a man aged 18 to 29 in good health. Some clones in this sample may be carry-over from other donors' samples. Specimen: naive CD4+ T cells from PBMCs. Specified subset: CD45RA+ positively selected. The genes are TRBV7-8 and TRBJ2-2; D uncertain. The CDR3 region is CASSFSTAELFF. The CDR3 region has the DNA TGTGCCAGCAGCTTCAGTACTGCAGAGCTGTTTTTT.